Below are 21 T cell receptor beta chains sequenced from a single sample in a study of blood T cell repertoires in COVID-19. Profiling relied on immunoSEQ multiplex PCR, and the TCRdb table lists in-frame clones only, not all of them. The repertoire consists of about 140,000 clones, with 84% occurring once and the leading ten covering just under 9%. The sequencing input was peripheral blood. These receptor sequences come from a woman aged 80 or over in a cohort sampled during active or convalescent COVID-19.

The V and J genes are TRBV7-6 and TRBJ2-3, with 8 bases matching TRBD2. Germline V gives CDR1 SGHVS, CDR2 FNYEAQ. CDR3 length: 14 residues. With 10 bases clipped from V and 0 bases from J, the junction kept 6 bases outside the gene matches. CDR3 nucleotide sequence: TGTGCCACCGCGGCGGGGGGTAGCACAGATACGCAGTATTTT. It translates to CATAAGGSTDTQYF.

The chain joins TRBV6-6 to TRBJ1-1, with 9 bases that match TRBD1. In germline, CDR1 is MNHNY, CDR2 SVGAGI (reference sequence). The CDR3 consists of 18 residues. Trimming cost V 5 bases and J 6 bases; bases outside gene matches: 19. As DNA, the CDR3 is TGTGCCAGCAGTCGGACTGAATCCGGGACAGGGAGGAGGGCTGAAGCTTTCTTT. Its protein product is CASSRTESGTGRRAEAFF.

This clone has just one count. This rearrangement joins TRBV6-1 to TRBJ1-5, with 7 nucleotides matching TRBD1. V dropped 4 bases and J dropped 0; count of bases not matched to a gene: 9. Per germline, CDR1 MNHNS and CDR2 SASEGT. This CDR3 has 17 amino acids. In DNA, the CDR3 is TGTGCCAGCAGTGCGGAGGGCAGGGGGAGTAGCAATCAGCCCCAGCATTTT. This gives the protein CASSAEGRGSSNQPQHF.

The chain combines TRBV4-2 with TRBJ2-1, with 8 bases fitting TRBD2. Germline CDR1 and CDR2: LGHNA and YNFKEQ. Trimming at V came to 3 bases and at J to 10 bases, leaving 2 bases not matched to a gene. This CDR3 has 12 amino acids. CDR3 loop: CASSQGLDEQFF. The CDR3 DNA is TGTGCCAGCAGCCAGGGACTAGACGAGCAGTTCTTC.

The V gene is TRBV5-1, the J gene TRBJ1-1, with D possibly being TRBD1 (6 bases). V lost 3 bases and J lost 0, with 15 bases in between. Germline CDR1 reads SGHRS; CDR2 reads YFSETQ. The CDR3 has 16 amino acids. The CDR3 loop reads CASSSGDTRLNTEAFF. In nucleotides, the CDR3 is TGCGCCAGCAGCTCCGGGGACACCCGGTTGAACACTGAAGCTTTCTTT.

The chain combines TRBV5-5 with TRBJ2-1; D may be TRBD2 (7 bases). Per the germline V gene, CDR1 is SGHKS and CDR2 is YYEKEE (reference sequence). Trimming pared 0 bases from V and 0 bases from J, leaving 13 bases between. This CDR3 contains 17 residues. DNA of the CDR3: TGTGCCAGCAGCTTGGCGGGGGGCCTGATCTCCTACAATGAGCAGTTCTTC. It specifies CASSLAGGLISYNEQFF.

V and J are TRBV2 and TRBJ2-1; 11 bases fit TRBD2. The CDR3 is 18 amino acids. The germline CDR1 and CDR2 sequences are SNHLY and FYNNEI. Trimming cost V 6 bases and J 3 bases; bases outside gene matches: 13. The CDR3 loop reads CASSAQTPGLAVYNEQFF. CDR3 nucleotides: TGTGCCAGCAGCGCCCAAACCCCGGGACTAGCGGTCTACAATGAGCAGTTCTTC.

This clone came up once. In DNA, the CDR3 is TGTGCTAGTGGTCCCGGGGGCGGGGGAAAAGGGAATGAGCAGTTCTTC. Encoded protein: CASGPGGGGKGNEQFF. J is TRBJ2-1 and V is TRBV12-5, with D maybe TRBD2 (7 bases). The CDR3 consists of 16 residues. Germline V gene lookup returns CDR1 LGHNT and CDR2 FRNRAP. The V and J ends lost 5 bases and 7 bases respectively, with 21 bases between them.

The chain links TRBV5-4 to TRBJ2-5, with a weak D call TRBD1 (5 bases). The CDR3 is made up of 14 amino acids. V shed 2 bases and J shed 9 bases, with 17 bases lying between them. Germline CDR1 and CDR2: SGHNT and YYREEE (reference sequence). The DNA of the CDR3 is TGTGCCAGCAGCTTTGAACAAGGGGTAGGGGCCCAGTACTTC. Translated: CASSFEQGVGAQYF.

The V call is TRBV12-1, the J call TRBJ2-2; no check of the table's D call, TRBD1, against the DNA was made. TRBV12-1 is listed as a pseudogene. CDR3 length: 17 amino acids. CDR3 protein: CASSFAGSAGITGELFF. The CDR3 DNA reads TGTGCCAGCAGCTTTGCAGGGTCGGCAGGGATCACCGGGGAGCTGTTTTTT.

In its sample, this clone was seen a few times. The chain carries TRBV10-3 and TRBJ1-3; 7 nucleotides match TRBD1. Germline V gene data show CDR1 as ENHRY and CDR2 as SYGVKD. This CDR3 is built from 13 residues. V shed 10 bases, J shed 2 bases, and the junction held 5 bases outside the gene matches. The CDR3 DNA reads TGTGCCACCGCCAGGGGGACTGGAAACACCATATATTTT. As protein: CATARGTGNTIYF.

For this clone: The identical CDR3 is also encoded by other nucleotide sequences in the sample. The genes are TRBV5-1 and TRBJ2-1; 9 bases map to TRBD1. The V and J ends lost 4 bases and 4 bases, in that order; junction bases with no gene match: 3. This CDR3 is built from 14 residues. CDR1 and CDR2 from the germline V gene are SGHRS and YFSETQ. CDR3 nucleotide sequence: TGCGCCAGCAGCCTCGGACAGGGGTACAATGAGCAGTTCTTC. Translated, it gives CASSLGQGYNEQFF.

This sequence joins TRBV7-2 and TRBJ2-5; D not resolved. Germline CDR1 SGHTA, CDR2 FQGNSA. V dropped 1 base and J dropped 7 bases, with 13 bases sitting between them. The CDR3 has 14 amino acids. CDR3 protein: CASSLEFGGGTQYF. The CDR3 DNA reads TGTGCCAGCAGCTTAGAATTTGGCGGCGGGACCCAGTACTTC.

The rearrangement uses TRBV2 and TRBJ2-2; TRBD1 agrees at 8 bases. Per the germline V gene, CDR1 is SNHLY and CDR2 is FYNNEI. The CDR3 has 13 residues. The V segment lost 8 bases and the J segment 3 bases; nucleotides outside the gene matches: 2. CDR3: CASRQGYTGELFF. CDR3 nucleotides: TGTGCCAGCCGACAGGGGTACACCGGGGAGCTGTTTTTT.

The V and J genes are TRBV3-1 (or the pseudogene TRBV3-2) and TRBJ2-5; 8 nucleotides align to TRBD1. Germline V CDR1 and CDR2: LGHDT, YNNKEL (reference sequence). V lost 0 bases to trimming and J lost 4 bases; unmatched junction nucleotides: 7. The CDR3 totals 16 residues. CDR3 in amino acids: CASSQDYRQGRETQYF. The CDR3 nucleotides are TGTGCCAGCAGCCAAGATTATAGACAGGGGAGAGAGACCCAGTACTTC.

The J gene is TRBJ2-1, the V gene TRBV4-1, with 8 bases matching TRBD2. Germline trimming cut 3 bases from V and 3 bases from J; bases unmatched to any gene: 10. This CDR3 region has 17 residues. The germline V gene encodes CDR1 MGHRA and CDR2 YSYEKL. CDR3 region: CASSHSGTRGLYNEQFF. CDR3 DNA sequence: TGCGCCAGCAGCCACTCCGGGACTAGGGGTCTCTACAATGAGCAGTTCTTC.

The V call is TRBV27, the J call TRBJ1-2, with TRBD1 matching over 7 bases. The CDR3 spans 15 residues. The ends lost 5 bases at V and 7 bases at J; junction bases unmatched: 13. The germline gives CDR1 MNHEY, CDR2 SMNVEV (reference sequence). Written as DNA, the CDR3 is TGTGCCAGCAGTCCCCTCCAGGCAGGGGGTTCTGGCTACACCTTC. Translated: CASSPLQAGGSGYTF.

The chain employs TRBV6-6 and TRBJ2-7; possible D gene TRBD1, 5 bases. The CDR3 totals 12 residues. Germline V lookup: CDR1 MNHNY, CDR2 SVGAGI (reference sequence). V was cut by 5 bases and J by 4 bases, with 9 bases left in between. The CDR3 here is CASSLKGYEQYF. The CDR3 DNA reads TGTGCCAGCAGTCTAAAGGGGTACGAGCAGTACTTC.

The chain uses TRBV6-5 and TRBJ1-4; unclear D gene. The CDR3 contains 15 residues. Trimming removed 0 bases from V and 8 bases from J, with 13 bases in between. The germline gives CDR1 MNHEY, CDR2 SVGAGI. The CDR3 DNA is TGTGCCAGCAGTTACTCGAATGCCGCGGGGGAAAAACTGTTTTTT. Translation gives CASSYSNAAGEKLFF.

The chain combines TRBV4-1 with TRBJ2-6; 7 bases match TRBD2. Germline-derived CDR1 and CDR2 are MGHRA and YSYEKL. There are 21 residues in the CDR3. V was clipped by 5 bases and J by 0 bases; unmatched bases: 19. DNA of the CDR3: TGCGCCAGCAGCTCCACTGGATTTTATGGCGGGGGATCCTCTGGGGCCAACGTCCTGACTTTC. It codes for CASSSTGFYGGGSSGANVLTF.

This clone was detected only once. CDR3 sequence reads: CASRPGQGTPRGVNEQFF. CDR3 nucleotide sequence: TGTGCCAGCAGACCGGGACAGGGCACCCCCCGTGGTGTGAATGAGCAGTTCTTC. This sequence joins TRBV28 and TRBJ2-1, with 9 bases aligning to TRBD1. Germline trimming cut 6 bases from V and 7 bases from J; bases unmatched to any gene: 19. CDR3 length: 18 amino acids. Germline V lookup: CDR1 MDHEN, CDR2 SYDVKM.